This T cell receptor beta chain is from a study of blood T cell repertoires in COVID-19. The CDR3 totals 14 residues. The germline V gene has CDR1 SEHNR and CDR2 FQNEAQ (reference sequence). Trimming removed 5 bases from V and 4 bases from J, with 13 bases in between. As processed by the authors: Scientists estimated how many nucleated cells there were by amplifying reference gene primers. Profiling relied on immunoSEQ multiplex PCR, and the TCRdb table lists in-frame clones only, not all of them. For V, J and clone size, that table is used; D and trimming come from the DNA. This table holds some 52,000 clones, 65% to 90% found once.

The V and J genes are TRBV7-9 and TRBJ2-3; no definite D call. The sequenced sample was peripheral blood. This receptor was taken from a human donor in a cohort sampled during active COVID-19. The CDR3 region has the DNA TGTGCCAGCAGCCTAATGGAGTACGCAGATACGCAGTATTTT. Amino acids: CASSLMEYADTQYF.